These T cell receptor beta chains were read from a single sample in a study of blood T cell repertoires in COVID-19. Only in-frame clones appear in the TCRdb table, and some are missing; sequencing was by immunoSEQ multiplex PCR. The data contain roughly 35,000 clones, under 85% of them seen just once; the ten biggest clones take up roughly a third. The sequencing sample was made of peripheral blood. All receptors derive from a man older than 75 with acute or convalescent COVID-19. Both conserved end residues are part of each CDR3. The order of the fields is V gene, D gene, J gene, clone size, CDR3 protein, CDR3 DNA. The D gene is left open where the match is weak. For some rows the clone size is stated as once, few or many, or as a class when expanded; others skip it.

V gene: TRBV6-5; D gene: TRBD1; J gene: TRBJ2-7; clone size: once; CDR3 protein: CASRRGTGPTYEQYF; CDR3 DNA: TGTGCCAGCAGACGAGGGACAGGACCTACCTACGAGCAGTACTTC
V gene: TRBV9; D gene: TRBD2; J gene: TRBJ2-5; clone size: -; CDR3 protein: CASSPGLAGGLKTQYF; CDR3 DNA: TGTGCCAGCAGCCCAGGACTAGCGGGGGGGCTTAAGACCCAGTACTTC
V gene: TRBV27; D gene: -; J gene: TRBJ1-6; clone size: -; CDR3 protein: CASSLWQVQNSPLHF; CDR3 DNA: TGTGCCAGCAGTTTATGGCAGGTACAGAATTCACCCCTCCACTTT
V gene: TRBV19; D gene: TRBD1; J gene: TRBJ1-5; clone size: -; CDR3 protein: CASSIGTGDGNQPQHF; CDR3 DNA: TGTGCCAGTAGTATAGGGACAGGGGACGGGAATCAGCCCCAGCATTTT
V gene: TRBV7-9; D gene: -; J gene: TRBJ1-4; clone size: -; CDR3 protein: CASSLSLPPAELFF; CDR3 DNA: TGTGCCAGCAGCTTAAGTCTCCCCCCCGCGGAACTGTTTTTT
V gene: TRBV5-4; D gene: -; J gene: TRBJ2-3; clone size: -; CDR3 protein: CASSLGLGITDTQYF; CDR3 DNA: TGTGCCAGCAGCTTGGGTTTGGGCATCACAGATACGCAGTATTTT
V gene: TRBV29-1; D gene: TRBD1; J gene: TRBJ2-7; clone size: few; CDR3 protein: CSVEEPTGVYSYEQYF; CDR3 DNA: TGCAGCGTTGAAGAACCGACAGGGGTATATTCCTACGAGCAGTACTTC
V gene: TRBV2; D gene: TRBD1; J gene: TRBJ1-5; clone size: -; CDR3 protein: CASSASGQGNQPQHF; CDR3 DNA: TGTGCCAGCAGTGCGTCGGGACAGGGGAATCAGCCCCAGCATTTT
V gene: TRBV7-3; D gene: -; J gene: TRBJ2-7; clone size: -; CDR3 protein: CASSLWQGYEQYF; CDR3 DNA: TGTGCCAGCAGCTTATGGCAGGGTTACGAGCAGTACTTC
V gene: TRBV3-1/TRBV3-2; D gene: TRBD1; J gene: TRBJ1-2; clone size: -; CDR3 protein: CASSRGTGIYGYTF; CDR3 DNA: TGTGCCAGCAGCCGAGGGACAGGTATCTATGGCTACACCTTC
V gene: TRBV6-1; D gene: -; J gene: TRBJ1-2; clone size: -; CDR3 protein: CASSEEVGGTDYGYTF; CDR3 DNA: TGTGCCAGCAGTGAAGAGGTGGGGGGAACGGACTATGGCTACACCTTC
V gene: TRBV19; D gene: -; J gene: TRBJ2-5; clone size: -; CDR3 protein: CASTPRDKGETQYF; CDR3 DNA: TGTGCCAGTACCCCCCGGGACAAAGGGGAGACCCAGTACTTC
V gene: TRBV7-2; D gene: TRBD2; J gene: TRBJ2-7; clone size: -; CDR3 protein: CASSPGGPRYEQYF; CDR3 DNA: TGTGCCAGCAGCCCGGGGGGGCCCCGCTACGAGCAGTACTTC
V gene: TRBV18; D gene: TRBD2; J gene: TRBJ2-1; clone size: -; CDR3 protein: CASSPPGGFYNEQFF; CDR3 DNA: TGTGCCAGCTCACCCCCGGGGGGGTTCTACAATGAGCAGTTCTTC
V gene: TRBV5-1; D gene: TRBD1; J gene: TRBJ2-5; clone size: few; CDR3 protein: CASSPRTGQQETQYF; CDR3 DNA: TGCGCCAGCAGCCCACGGACAGGACAGCAAGAGACCCAGTACTTC
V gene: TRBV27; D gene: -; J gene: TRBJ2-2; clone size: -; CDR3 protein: CASSLSGGANTGELFF; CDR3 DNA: TGTGCCAGCAGTTTATCAGGCGGGGCGAACACCGGGGAGCTGTTTTTT
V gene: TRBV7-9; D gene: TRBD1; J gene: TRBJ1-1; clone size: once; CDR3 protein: CASSFQGANTEAFF; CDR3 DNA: TGTGCCAGCAGCTTCCAGGGGGCGAACACTGAAGCTTTCTTT
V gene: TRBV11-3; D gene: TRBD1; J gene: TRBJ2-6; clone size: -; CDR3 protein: CASSLGQGAGANVLTF; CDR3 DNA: TGTGCCAGCAGTCTCGGACAGGGGGCTGGGGCCAACGTCCTGACTTTC
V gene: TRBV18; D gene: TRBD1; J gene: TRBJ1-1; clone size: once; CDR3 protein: CASSPRILVGQGKFTEAFF; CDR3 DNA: TGTGCCAGCTCACCCCGTATTTTGGTCGGACAGGGGAAATTCACTGAAGCTTTCTTT
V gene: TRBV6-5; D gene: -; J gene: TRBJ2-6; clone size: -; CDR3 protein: CASRTAPGGANVLTF; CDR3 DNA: TGTGCCAGCAGAACAGCCCCGGGGGGGGCCAACGTCCTGACTTTC
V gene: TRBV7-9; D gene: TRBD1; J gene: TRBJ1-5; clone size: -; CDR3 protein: CASSPDRGWPQHF; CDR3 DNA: TGTGCCAGCAGCCCTGACAGGGGATGGCCCCAGCATTTT
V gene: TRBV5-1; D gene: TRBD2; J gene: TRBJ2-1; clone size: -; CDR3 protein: CASSLEPSGGAKDEQFF; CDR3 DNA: TGCGCCAGCAGCTTGGAACCTAGCGGGGGGGCCAAGGATGAGCAGTTCTTC
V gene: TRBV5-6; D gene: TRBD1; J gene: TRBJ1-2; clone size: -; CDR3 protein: CASSFSPGGNYGYTF; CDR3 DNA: TGTGCCAGCAGCTTCTCCCCAGGGGGTAACTATGGCTACACCTTC
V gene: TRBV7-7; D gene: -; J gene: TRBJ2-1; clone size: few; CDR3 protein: CASSLGLNSYNEQFF; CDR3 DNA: TGTGCCAGCAGCTTAGGGCTGAACTCCTACAATGAGCAGTTCTTC